This T cell receptor beta chain comes out of a study of blood T cells in healthy people across ages. Germline CDR1 reads LGHNA; CDR2 reads YSLEER. V dropped 2 bases and J dropped 7 bases, with 21 bases sitting between them. The CDR3 extends over 17 amino acids. Alongside a J-beta primer mix, a sample-barcoded 5' primer served in a second PCR lasting roughly 7 to 11 cycles. TCRdb re-called the 5' RACE reads through MiXCR, storing one row per CDR3 protein. The sample shows roughly 2 million distinct CDR3 sequences, roughly 50% of them seen only once. The rearrangement uses TRBV4-3 and TRBJ2-1; D might be TRBD2 (7 bases). This sequence originates from a woman aged 40 to 49 in good health. The specimen sequenced was blood. The CDR3 DNA reads as TGCGCCAGCAGCCAAAACCTGGCGGGGGCGCCTTTGAATGAGCAGTTCTTC. Its translation: CASSQNLAGAPLNEQFF.